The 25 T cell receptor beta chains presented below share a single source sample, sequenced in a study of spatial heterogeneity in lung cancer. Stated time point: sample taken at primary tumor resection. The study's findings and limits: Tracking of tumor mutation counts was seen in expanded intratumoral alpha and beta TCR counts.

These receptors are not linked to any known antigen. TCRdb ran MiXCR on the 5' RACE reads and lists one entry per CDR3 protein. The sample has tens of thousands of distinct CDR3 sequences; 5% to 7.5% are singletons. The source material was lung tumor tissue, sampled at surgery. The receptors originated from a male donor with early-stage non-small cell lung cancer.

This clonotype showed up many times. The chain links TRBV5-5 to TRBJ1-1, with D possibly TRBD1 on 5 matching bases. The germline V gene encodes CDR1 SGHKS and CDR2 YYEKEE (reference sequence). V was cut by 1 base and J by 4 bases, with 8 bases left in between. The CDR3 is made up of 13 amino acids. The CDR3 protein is CASSLIGATEAFF. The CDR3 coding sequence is TGTGCCAGCAGCTTGATAGGGGCCACTGAAGCTTTCTTT.

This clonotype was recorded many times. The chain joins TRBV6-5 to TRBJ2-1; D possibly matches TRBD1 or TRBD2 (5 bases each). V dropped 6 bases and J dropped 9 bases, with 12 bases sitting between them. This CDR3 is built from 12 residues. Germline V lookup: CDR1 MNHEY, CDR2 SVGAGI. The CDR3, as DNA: TGTGCCAGCAGCCTACTTGGGGGTGAGCAGTTCTTC. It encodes CASSLLGGEQFF.

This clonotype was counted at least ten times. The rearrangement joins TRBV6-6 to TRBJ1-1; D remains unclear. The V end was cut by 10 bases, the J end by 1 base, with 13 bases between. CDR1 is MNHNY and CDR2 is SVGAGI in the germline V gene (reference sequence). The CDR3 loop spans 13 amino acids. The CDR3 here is CATAEVSNTEAFF. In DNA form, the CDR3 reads TGTGCCACAGCGGAAGTGTCGAACACTGAAGCTTTCTTT.

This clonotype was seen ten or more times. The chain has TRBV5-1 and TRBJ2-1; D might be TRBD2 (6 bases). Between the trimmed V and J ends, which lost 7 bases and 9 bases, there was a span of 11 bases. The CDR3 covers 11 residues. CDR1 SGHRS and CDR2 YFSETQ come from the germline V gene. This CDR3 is CASGTVSEQFF. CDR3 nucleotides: TGCGCCAGCGGGACTGTGTCTGAGCAGTTCTTC.

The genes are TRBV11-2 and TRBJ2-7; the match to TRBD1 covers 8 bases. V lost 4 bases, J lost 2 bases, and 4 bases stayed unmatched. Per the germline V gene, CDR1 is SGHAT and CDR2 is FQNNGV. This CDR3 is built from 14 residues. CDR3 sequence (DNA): TGTGCCAGCAGCTCGGACAGGGTTGCCTACGAGCAGTACTTC. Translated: CASSSDRVAYEQYF.

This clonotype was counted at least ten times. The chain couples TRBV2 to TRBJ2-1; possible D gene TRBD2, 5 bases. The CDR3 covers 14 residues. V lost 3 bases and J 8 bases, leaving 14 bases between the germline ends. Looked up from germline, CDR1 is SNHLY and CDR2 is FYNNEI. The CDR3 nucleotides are TGTGCCAGCAGTGACGCGGAGGCGGTAGATGAGCAGTTCTTC. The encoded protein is CASSDAEAVDEQFF.

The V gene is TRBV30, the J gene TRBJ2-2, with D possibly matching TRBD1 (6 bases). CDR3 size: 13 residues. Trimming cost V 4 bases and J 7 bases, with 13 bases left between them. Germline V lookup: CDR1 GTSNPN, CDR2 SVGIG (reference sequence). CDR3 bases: TGTGCCTGGAAAGCTACAGGGATCGGGGAGCTGTTTTTT. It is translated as CAWKATGIGELFF.

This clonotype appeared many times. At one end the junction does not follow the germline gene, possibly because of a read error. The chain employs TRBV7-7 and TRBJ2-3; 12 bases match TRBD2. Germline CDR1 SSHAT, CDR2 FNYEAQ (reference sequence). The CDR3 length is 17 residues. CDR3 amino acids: CASSPGLAGFSTDTQYF. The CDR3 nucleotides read TGTGCTAGCAGCCCCGGACTAGCGGGGTTTTCCACAGATACGCAGTATTTT.

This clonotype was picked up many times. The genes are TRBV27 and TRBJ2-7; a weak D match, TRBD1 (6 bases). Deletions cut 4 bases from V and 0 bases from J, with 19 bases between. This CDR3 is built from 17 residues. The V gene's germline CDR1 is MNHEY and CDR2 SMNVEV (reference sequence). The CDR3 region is CASSSFPVQGSSYEQYF. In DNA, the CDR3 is TGTGCCAGCAGTTCCTTCCCGGTCCAGGGGTCCTCCTACGAGCAGTACTTC.

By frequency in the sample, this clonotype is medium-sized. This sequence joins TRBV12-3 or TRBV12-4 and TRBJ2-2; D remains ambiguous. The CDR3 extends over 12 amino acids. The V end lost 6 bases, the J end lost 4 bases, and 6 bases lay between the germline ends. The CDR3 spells CASRYTTGELFF. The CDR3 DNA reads TGTGCCAGCAGATATACCACCGGGGAGCTGTTTTTT.

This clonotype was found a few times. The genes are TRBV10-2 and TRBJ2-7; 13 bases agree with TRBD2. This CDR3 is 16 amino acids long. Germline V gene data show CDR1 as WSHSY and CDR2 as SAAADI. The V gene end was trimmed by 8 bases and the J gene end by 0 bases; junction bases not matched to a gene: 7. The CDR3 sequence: CASRGLAGSSSYEQYF. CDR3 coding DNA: TGCGCCAGCCGGGGACTAGCGGGATCGAGCTCCTACGAGCAGTACTTC.

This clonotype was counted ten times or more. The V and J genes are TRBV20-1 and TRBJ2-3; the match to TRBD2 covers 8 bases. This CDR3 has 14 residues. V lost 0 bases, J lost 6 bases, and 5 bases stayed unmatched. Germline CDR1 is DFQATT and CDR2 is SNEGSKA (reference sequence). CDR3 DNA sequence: TGCAGTGCTAGAGATCGAACTAGCGGTGATACGCAGTATTTT. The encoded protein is CSARDRTSGDTQYF.

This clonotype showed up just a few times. CDR3 region: CASSFAGREAFF. For the CDR3, the DNA is TGTGCCAGCAGTTTTGCGGGGCGCGAGGCTTTCTTT. The chain carries TRBV27 and TRBJ1-1, with D possibly TRBD1 on 5 matching bases. This CDR3 has 12 residues. CDR1 and CDR2 from the germline V gene are MNHEY and SMNVEV (reference sequence). The germline V and J ends were trimmed by 3 bases and 11 bases, with 13 bases remaining between them.

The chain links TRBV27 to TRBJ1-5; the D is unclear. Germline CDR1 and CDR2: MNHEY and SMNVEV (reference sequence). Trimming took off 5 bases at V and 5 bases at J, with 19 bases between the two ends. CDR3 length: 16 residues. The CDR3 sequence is CASSPSSREGYQPQHF. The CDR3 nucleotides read TGTGCCAGCAGTCCCTCGTCCCGAGAGGGATATCAGCCCCAGCATTTT.

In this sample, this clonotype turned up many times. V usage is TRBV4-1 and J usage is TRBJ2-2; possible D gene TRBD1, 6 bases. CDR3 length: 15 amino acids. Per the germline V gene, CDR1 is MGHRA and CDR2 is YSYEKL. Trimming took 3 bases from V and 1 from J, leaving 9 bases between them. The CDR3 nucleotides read TGCGCCAGCAGCCACGGACAGTTGAACACCGGGGAGCTGTTTTTT. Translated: CASSHGQLNTGELFF.

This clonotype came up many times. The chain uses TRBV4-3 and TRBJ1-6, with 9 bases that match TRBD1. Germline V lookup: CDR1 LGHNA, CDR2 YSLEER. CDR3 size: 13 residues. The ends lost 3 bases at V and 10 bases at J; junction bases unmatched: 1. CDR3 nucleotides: TGCGCCAGCAGCCAGACAGGGGGATCACCCCTCCACTTT. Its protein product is CASSQTGGSPLHF.

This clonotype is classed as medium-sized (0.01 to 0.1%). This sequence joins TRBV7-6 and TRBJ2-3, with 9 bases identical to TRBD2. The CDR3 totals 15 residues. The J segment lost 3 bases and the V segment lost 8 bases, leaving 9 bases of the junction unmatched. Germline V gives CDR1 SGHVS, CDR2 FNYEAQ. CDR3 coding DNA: TGTGCCAGCGGATGGACTAGCGCACATACAGATACGCAGTATTTT. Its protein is CASGWTSAHTDTQYF.

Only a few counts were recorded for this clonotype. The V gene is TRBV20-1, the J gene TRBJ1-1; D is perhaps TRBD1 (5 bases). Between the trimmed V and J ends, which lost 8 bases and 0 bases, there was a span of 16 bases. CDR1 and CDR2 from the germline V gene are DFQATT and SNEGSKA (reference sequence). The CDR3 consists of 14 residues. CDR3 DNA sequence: TGCAGTTTCCTGAAGGCAGGGATGAACACTGAAGCTTTCTTT. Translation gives CSFLKAGMNTEAFF.

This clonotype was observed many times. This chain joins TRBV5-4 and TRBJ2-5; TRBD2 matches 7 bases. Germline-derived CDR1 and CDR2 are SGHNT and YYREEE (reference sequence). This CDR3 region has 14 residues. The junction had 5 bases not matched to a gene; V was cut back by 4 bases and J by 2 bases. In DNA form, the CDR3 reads TGTGCCAGCAGCAAAAGACTAGCTCAAGAGACCCAGTACTTC. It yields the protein CASSKRLAQETQYF. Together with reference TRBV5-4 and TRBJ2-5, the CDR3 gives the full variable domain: ETGVTQSPTHLIKTRGQQVTLRCSSQSGHNTVSWYQQALGQGPQFIFQYYREEENGRGNFPPRFSGLQFPNYSSELNVNALELDDSALYLCASSKRLAQETQYFGPGTRLLVL.

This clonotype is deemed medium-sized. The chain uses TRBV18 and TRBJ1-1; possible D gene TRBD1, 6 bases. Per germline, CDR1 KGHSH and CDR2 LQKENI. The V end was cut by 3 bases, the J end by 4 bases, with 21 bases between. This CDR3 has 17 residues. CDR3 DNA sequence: TGTGCCAGCTCACCTGGGGTAAGGGGGGGACTATCCACTGAAGCTTTCTTT. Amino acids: CASSPGVRGGLSTEAFF.

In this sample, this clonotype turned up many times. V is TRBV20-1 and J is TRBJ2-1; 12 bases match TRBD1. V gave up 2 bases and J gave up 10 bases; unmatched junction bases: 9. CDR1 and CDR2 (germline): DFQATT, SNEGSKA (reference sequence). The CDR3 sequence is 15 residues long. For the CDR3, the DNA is TGCAGTGCTAGACATCCGGGACAGGGGGCGCGGGAGCAGTTCTTC. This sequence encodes CSARHPGQGAREQFF.

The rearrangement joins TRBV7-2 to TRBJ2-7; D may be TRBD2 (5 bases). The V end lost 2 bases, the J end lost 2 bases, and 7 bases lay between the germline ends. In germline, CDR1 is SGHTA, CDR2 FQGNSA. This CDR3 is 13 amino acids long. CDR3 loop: CASSLPGTYEQYF. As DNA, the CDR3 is TGTGCCAGCAGCTTACCGGGAACCTACGAGCAGTACTTC.

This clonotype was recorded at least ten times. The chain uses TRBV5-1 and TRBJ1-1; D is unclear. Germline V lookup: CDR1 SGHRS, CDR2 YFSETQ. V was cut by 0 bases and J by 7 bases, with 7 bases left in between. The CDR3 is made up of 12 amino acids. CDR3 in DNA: TGCGCCAGCAGCTTGGGTACAATTGAAGCTTTCTTT. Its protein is CASSLGTIEAFF.

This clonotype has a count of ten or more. CDR3 loop: CASSPGSPAFF. CDR3 in DNA: TGTGCCAGCAGCCCCGGGAGCCCAGCTTTCTTT. This chain connects TRBV7-9 to TRBJ1-1; D is ambiguous. V dropped 5 bases and J dropped 10 bases, with 11 bases sitting between them. Germline V lookup: CDR1 SEHNR, CDR2 FQNEAQ (reference sequence). There are 11 residues in the CDR3.

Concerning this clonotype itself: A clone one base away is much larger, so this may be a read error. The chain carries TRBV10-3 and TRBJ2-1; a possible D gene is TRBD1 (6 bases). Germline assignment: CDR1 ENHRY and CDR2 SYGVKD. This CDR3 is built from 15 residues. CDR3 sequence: CGISESTGAGDEQFF. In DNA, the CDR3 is TGTGGCATCAGTGAGTCGACCGGCGCAGGGGATGAGCAGTTCTTC.